This T cell receptor beta chain was sequenced for a study of blood T cell repertoires in COVID-19. Study-level information: The study drew acute and convalescent COVID-19 samples from the United States, Italy and Spain. PBMCs, B-cell-depleted T cells, or T cells provided the cDNA or gDNA that made up the material.

The length of the CDR3 is 15 residues. V shed 2 bases, J shed 5 bases, and the junction held 7 bases outside the gene matches. Germline assignment: CDR1 MNHNY and CDR2 SVGAGI (reference sequence). Study processing details: Nucleated cell number was recorded as an estimate derived from reference gene primer amplification. Assay: immunoSEQ multiplex PCR; the TCRdb copy retains only in-frame clones and omits some. The V and J calls and clone size were taken over from that table, and D and trimming were inferred from the DNA. The sample includes 25,000 or so clones, about 88% of them seen just once. Sequenced material: peripheral blood. The rearrangement joins TRBV6-6 to TRBJ2-3; 7 bases are shared with TRBD2. The sequence came from a human donor with acute or convalescent COVID-19. The donor label of this sample is uncertain. The CDR3: CASSYKREGLDTQYF. The CDR3 nucleotides are TGTGCCAGCAGTTACAAGAGGGAGGGCCTAGATACGCAGTATTTT.